The present T cell receptor beta chain was sequenced within a study of human CD8 memory T cell subsets. Study-level findings and limits: It was suggested by Chao1 estimates that stem-like memory T cells were more diverse than precursor exhausted T cells. Clonotypes that made up the stem-like memory T cell repertoire overlapped minimally with the precursor exhausted T cell repertoire.

Magnetic separation of the negative type served to enrich total CD8+ T cells. The germline gives CDR1 SNHLY, CDR2 FYNNEI. The CDR3 has 15 amino acids. By UMI-labeled 5' RACE, the TCR beta libraries were made. Under the authors' procedure: Per TCR beta library, functional CDR3 beta clonotypes numbered roughly 3,000 to 18,000. TCRdb derives one entry per CDR3 protein from the 5' RACE reads, leaving out DNA. None of the V and J calls come from the authors' own analysis; TCRdb made them. Its clone listing holds around 9,700 distinct CDR3 sequences. In regard to this clonotype: What it binds is unknown.

The chain combines TRBV2 with TRBJ1-3; absent DNA, TCRdb's TRBD1 call cannot be checked. The TCR originated in a human donor in good health. Sequenced: CD8+ T cells from PBMCs. This CDR3 reads CASSERGGFGNTIYF. The full variable domain, rest sourced from reference TRBV2 and TRBJ1-3, is EPEVTQTPSHQVTQMGQEVILRCVPISNHLYFYWYRQILGQKVEFLVSFYNNEISEKSEIFDDQFSVERPDGSNFTLKIRSTKLEDSAMYFCASSERGGFGNTIYFGEGSWLTVV.